The rows below give T cell receptor beta chains drawn from one sample of a study of T cell changes during pregnancy in multiple sclerosis. Sequenced by immunoSEQ multiplex PCR; TCRdb stores in-frame clones only, minus some. The profile shows 100,000 or so clones, 91% of them singletons. Material: peripheral blood, obtained in the second trimester of pregnancy. The receptors come from a female donor with multiple sclerosis, enrolled in a pregnancy study. Both conserved end residues are part of each CDR3. The D gene is left open where the match is weak. Size is stated for part of the rows, as once, few or many counts, or as a class when the clone is expanded.

V	D	size	J	CDR3	DNA
TRBV7-3	.	.	TRBJ2-3	CASSLGGPGMRNTQYF	TGTGCCAGCAGCTTAGGAGGTCCGGGAATGAGGAATACGCAGTATTTT
TRBV28	TRBD1	.	TRBJ2-6	CASKGQGLFSGANVLTF	TGTGCCAGCAAGGGACAGGGTCTTTTCTCTGGGGCCAACGTCCTGACTTTC
TRBV5-6	.	once	TRBJ2-7	CASSLGGYEQYF	TGTGCCAGCAGCCTAGGGGGCTACGAGCAGTACTTC
TRBV19	.	.	TRBJ1-2	CASSMTGLVFGYTF	TGTGCCAGTAGTATGACAGGTCTTGTTTTTGGCTACACCTTC
TRBV19	.	.	TRBJ2-1	CASSIDRGINEQFF	TGTGCCAGTAGTATAGATCGAGGGATCAATGAGCAGTTCTTC
TRBV4-2	TRBD1	once	TRBJ2-5	CASSQENRGRETQYF	TGTGCCAGCAGCCAAGAAAACAGGGGGCGGGAGACCCAGTACTTC
TRBV5-5	TRBD1	.	TRBJ2-7	CASSNEDRENWYEQYF	TGTGCCAGCTCGAACGAAGACAGGGAAAATTGGTACGAGCAGTACTTC
TRBV27	.	.	TRBJ1-5	CASSLSGGDQPQHF	TGTGCCAGCAGTTTATCGGGGGGTGATCAGCCCCAGCATTTT
TRBV27	.	.	TRBJ2-7	CASSVKQASYEQYF	TGTGCCAGCAGTGTAAAACAGGCCAGCTACGAGCAGTACTTC
TRBV7-9	TRBD1	.	TRBJ2-7	CASSPGTGYEQYF	TGTGCCAGCAGCCCCGGGACAGGCTACGAGCAGTACTTC
TRBV11-2	.	.	TRBJ1-2	CASSLDSLYGYTF	TGTGCCAGCAGCTTAGACAGTCTTTATGGCTACACCTTC
TRBV28	TRBD2	.	TRBJ2-3	CASSRGLASTDTQYF	TGTGCCAGCAGCCGCGGACTAGCGAGCACAGATACGCAGTATTTT
TRBV5-6	TRBD1	.	TRBJ1-5	CASSAGQDNQPQHF	TGTGCCAGCAGCGCGGGACAGGACAATCAGCCCCAGCATTTT
TRBV28	TRBD1	once	TRBJ1-2	CASLGQGYGYTF	TGTGCCAGCCTGGGACAGGGCTATGGCTACACCTTC
TRBV30	TRBD1	.	TRBJ1-1	CAWRETGFTEAFF	TGTGCCTGGAGGGAGACAGGGTTCACTGAAGCTTTCTTT
TRBV27	TRBD2	few	TRBJ2-3	CASSDGLAGVSTDTQYF	TGTGCCAGCAGTGACGGACTAGCGGGAGTTTCCACAGATACGCAGTATTTT
TRBV5-6	.	once	TRBJ1-5	CASSLGASNQPQHF	TGTGCCAGCAGCTTGGGGGCTAGCAATCAGCCCCAGCATTTT
TRBV5-8	TRBD2	.	TRBJ2-7	CASSLVLGLAVPSYEQYF	TGTGCCAGCAGCTTGGTATTAGGACTAGCGGTACCTTCCTACGAGCAGTACTTC
TRBV5-1	.	.	TRBJ2-5	CASSLDTTQETQYF	TGCGCCAGCAGCTTGGACACTACCCAAGAGACCCAGTACTTC
TRBV5-1	.	once	TRBJ2-1	CASSFKEVQSYNEQFF	TGCGCCAGCAGCTTTAAAGAGGTTCAGTCCTACAATGAGCAGTTCTTC
TRBV15	.	.	TRBJ1-4	CATSRPTGPNEKLFF	TGTGCCACCAGCAGACCGACAGGTCCTAATGAAAAACTGTTTTTT
TRBV2	TRBD1	.	TRBJ1-5	CASGRGPGEPQHF	TGTGCCAGCGGCAGGGGGCCTGGGGAGCCCCAGCATTTT
TRBV7-6	TRBD1	.	TRBJ2-1	CASSGTGTGNYNEQFF	TGTGCCAGCAGCGGTACCGGGACAGGGAACTACAATGAGCAGTTCTTC
TRBV5-1	TRBD1	once	TRBJ2-5	CASSPRDRGVVAQYF	TGCGCCAGCAGCCCCCGGGACAGGGGGGTTGTGGCCCAGTACTTC
TRBV29-1	.	.	TRBJ2-3	CSVGGISTDTQYF	TGCAGCGTTGGCGGGATAAGCACAGATACGCAGTATTTT
TRBV28	.	.	TRBJ2-5	CASCWDTYQETQYF	TGTGCCAGCTGTTGGGACACCTACCAAGAGACCCAGTACTTC
TRBV11-2	.	.	TRBJ2-1	CASSLAVDNEQFF	TGTGCCAGCAGCTTAGCCGTCGACAATGAGCAGTTCTTC
TRBV4-1	.	.	TRBJ2-3	CASSLQGTLRSTDTQYF	TGCGCCAGCAGCCTCCAGGGAACTCTTAGATCCACAGATACGCAGTATTTT
TRBV29-1	TRBD2	once	TRBJ2-1	CSASGLAGGLFNEQFF	TGCAGCGCCAGCGGACTAGCGGGAGGACTGTTCAATGAGCAGTTCTTC
TRBV6-5	TRBD1	.	TRBJ1-2	CASGQGDGYTF	TGTGCCAGTGGACAGGGCGATGGCTACACCTTC
TRBV25-1	TRBD1	.	TRBJ1-4	CASSEPRGLDEKLFF	TGTGCCAGCAGTGAACCCAGGGGGCTCGATGAAAAACTGTTTTTT
TRBV10-2	.	.	TRBJ2-7	CASSGGFGYEQYF	TGCGCCAGCAGTGGAGGGTTCGGATACGAGCAGTACTTC
TRBV6-5	TRBD1	.	TRBJ2-6	CASSYFTGAGANVLTF	TGTGCCAGCAGTTACTTCACAGGGGCTGGGGCCAACGTCCTGACTTTC
TRBV6-5	.	once	TRBJ1-1	CASSYNRGTEAFF	TGTGCCAGCAGTTACAATAGGGGCACTGAAGCTTTCTTT
TRBV18	.	.	TRBJ2-7	CASSPVTVFSSYEQYF	TGTGCCAGCTCACCGGTGACAGTTTTTAGCTCCTACGAGCAGTACTTC
TRBV4-3	.	once	TRBJ2-3	CASSQDALAPSQYF	TGCGCCAGCAGCCAAGACGCGCTAGCCCCATCGCAGTATTTT
TRBV27	TRBD2	.	TRBJ2-1	CASSQLAGEPLGEQFF	TGTGCCAGCAGTCAGCTAGCGGGAGAGCCCCTTGGTGAGCAGTTCTTC
TRBV6-4	.	once	TRBJ1-5	CASSASPNSNQPQHF	TGTGCCAGCAGTGCATCTCCTAATAGCAATCAGCCCCAGCATTTT
TRBV10-3	.	once	TRBJ1-2	CAISERTLNYGYTF	TGTGCCATCAGTGAGAGGACACTGAACTATGGCTACACCTTC
TRBV6-1	TRBD2	.	TRBJ2-7	CASSAGRGGQYF	TGTGCCAGCAGTGCAGGGCGCGGGGGGCAGTACTTC
TRBV2	.	.	TRBJ2-7	CASARTTQSSYEQYF	TGTGCCAGCGCCCGGACTACCCAGAGCTCCTACGAGCAGTACTTC
TRBV29-1	.	.	TRBJ2-5	CSVSLVSGGPGVYF	TGCAGCGTTAGTCTGGTTTCTGGAGGCCCAGGCGTGTACTTC
TRBV2	.	.	TRBJ2-4	CASSEQGNIQYF	TGTGCCAGCAGTGAACAGGGAAACATTCAGTACTTC
TRBV21-1	.	.	TRBJ2-1	CASSGRTSHYNEQFF	TGTGCCAGCAGTGGTAGGACTAGCCACTACAATGAGCAGTTCTTC
TRBV7-2	TRBD2	once	TRBJ2-7	CASSRQWAGVYEQYF	TGTGCCAGCAGCCGACAGTGGGCGGGAGTCTACGAGCAGTACTTC
TRBV15	TRBD2	.	TRBJ2-1	CATSRAGTSIYNEQFF	TGTGCCACCAGCAGAGCCGGGACTAGCATTTACAATGAGCAGTTCTTC
TRBV5-1	.	.	TRBJ2-2	CASGTGDSNTGELFF	TGCGCCAGCGGTACAGGCGATTCGAACACCGGGGAGCTGTTTTTT
TRBV2	TRBD1	.	TRBJ1-1	CASINDRVTEAFF	TGTGCCAGCATTAACGACAGGGTTACTGAAGCTTTCTTT
TRBV27	TRBD1	few	TRBJ1-5	CASSLKPGQGNQPQHF	TGTGCCAGCAGTTTAAAGCCGGGACAGGGAAATCAGCCCCAGCATTTT
TRBV14	TRBD2	.	TRBJ2-3	CASSRTSGGTTDTQYF	TGTGCCAGCAGCCGAACTAGCGGGGGAACCACAGATACGCAGTATTTT
TRBV11-2	TRBD2	.	TRBJ2-7	CASSLEWTSGYEQYF	TGTGCCAGCAGCTTAGAGTGGACTAGCGGCTACGAGCAGTACTTC
TRBV28	.	once	TRBJ1-5	CASSLYSPEPQHF	TGTGCCAGCAGCCTATACTCGCCGGAGCCCCAGCATTTT
TRBV7-2	TRBD1	.	TRBJ1-5	CASSLLGGTQPQHF	TGTGCCAGCAGCTTACTAGGGGGCACTCAGCCCCAGCATTTT
TRBV27	TRBD2	.	TRBJ2-7	CASSQISGSSYEQYF	TGTGCCAGCAGCCAAATCAGCGGGAGCTCCTACGAGCAGTACTTC
TRBV15	.	.	TRBJ2-1	CATSRTVFGVYNEQFF	TGTGCCACCAGCAGGACCGTATTCGGGGTCTACAATGAGCAGTTCTTC